The 12 T cell receptor beta chains below come from one sample, sequenced in a study of T cell responses to AZD1222 COVID-19 vaccine (dated by TCRdb to the early 2020s). The library was built by means of the immunoSEQ multiplex PCR assay. Drawn from immuneACCESS, this table holds only the in-frame rearrangements with V and J called that TCRdb kept. Clones are partly lost; checked studies trace under half to an unresolved V gene and leave the rest unexplained. Counted in this sample were roughly 67,000 clones; about 89% of them appeared once. The leading ten clones occupy roughly 28% of the sample. The time point label here, explained by the study, means: about 28 days (+/-7) after the second vaccine dose. The material was peripheral blood, obtained 28 days after the second AZD1222 dose. These receptors all come from an adult who received the AZD1222 COVID-19 vaccine.

The CDR3 DNA sequence: TGTGCCAGCAGCCAGGGGGACGTGGGAAACACCATATATTTT. As protein: CASSQGDVGNTIYF. The rearrangement joins TRBV4-2 to TRBJ1-3, with a tentative D call TRBD1 (5 bases). The V end lost 3 bases, the J end lost 4 bases, and 10 bases lay between the germline ends. The CDR3 spans 14 residues. Germline values: CDR1 LGHNA, CDR2 YNFKEQ.

The chain uses TRBV18 and TRBJ2-3; 14 bases agree with TRBD2. CDR3 size: 20 residues. The V gene end was trimmed by 0 bases and the J gene end by 5 bases; junction bases not matched to a gene: 13. CDR1 is KGHSH, CDR2 LQKENI, per germline. The CDR3 here is CASSPPGQPMGLAGVDTQYF. CDR3 sequence (DNA): TGTGCCAGCTCACCACCGGGACAGCCCATGGGACTAGCGGGAGTAGATACGCAGTATTTT.

V and J are TRBV6-5 and TRBJ1-5; D gene uncertain. Looked up from germline, CDR1 is MNHEY and CDR2 is SVGAGI. This CDR3 contains 10 residues. The CDR3 spells CAVRNQPQHF. For the CDR3, the DNA is TGTGCAGTGAGGAATCAGCCCCAGCATTTT.

This sequence joins TRBV4-2 and TRBJ1-2, with no clear D. The V gene lost 2 bases and the J gene lost 7 bases, with 11 bases spanning the gap. The CDR3 contains 13 residues. Germline CDR1 reads LGHNA; CDR2 reads YNFKEQ. CDR3: CASSQTSVSGYTF. The CDR3 DNA sequence: TGTGCCAGCAGCCAAACTTCGGTCAGTGGCTACACCTTC.

The genes are TRBV19 and TRBJ2-1; D gene unclear. The CDR3 has 13 residues. V lost 2 bases and J 7 bases, leaving 9 bases between the germline ends. Germline assignment: CDR1 LNHDA and CDR2 SQIVND (reference sequence). The CDR3 region has the DNA TGTGCCAGTAGTATACCCTATACGAATGAGCAGTTCTTC. This encodes CASSIPYTNEQFF.

The rearrangement uses TRBV6-4 and TRBJ2-3; D may be TRBD1 (6 bases). The germline V gene has CDR1 MRHNA and CDR2 SNTAGT. This CDR3 spans 12 amino acids. Trimming left V 6 bases short and J 5 bases short, with 9 bases between. CDR3 in amino acids: CASSSQGDTQYF. The CDR3 nucleotides read TGTGCCAGCAGCTCACAGGGAGATACGCAGTATTTT.

The chain combines TRBV28 with TRBJ1-4, with D maybe TRBD1 (5 bases). V was shortened by 6 bases and J by 8 bases, with 19 bases between the two germline ends. The CDR3 consists of 15 residues. Looked up from germline, CDR1 is MDHEN and CDR2 is SYDVKM. In DNA form, the CDR3 reads TGTGCCAGCAGAGTCGGGAGGGGAGTAGGCGAAAAACTGTTTTTT. Protein: CASRVGRGVGEKLFF.

The chain carries TRBV29-1 and TRBJ2-1, with D hard to call. This CDR3 contains 13 residues. Trimming cost V 6 bases and J 7 bases, with 16 bases left between them. Germline loops: CDR1 SQVTM, CDR2 ANQGSEA. The CDR3 loop reads CSVGSSKVNEQFF. As DNA, the CDR3 is TGCAGCGTGGGATCGAGCAAGGTGAATGAGCAGTTCTTC.

The V call is TRBV19, the J call TRBJ2-7; TRBD2 matches 13 bases. V lost 6 bases to trimming and J lost 7 bases; unmatched junction nucleotides: 6. The CDR3 loop spans 14 amino acids. The germline V gene encodes CDR1 LNHDA and CDR2 SQIVND (reference sequence). The CDR3 DNA is TGTGCCAGTAGCCGACTAGCGGGAGGTGAAGAGCAGTACTTC. Amino acid sequence: CASSRLAGGEEQYF.

The V call is TRBV9, the J call TRBJ1-3, with no clear D. The CDR3 is 13 amino acids. Per germline, CDR1 SGDLS and CDR2 YYNGEE. Trimming took off 1 base at V and 9 bases at J, with 11 bases between the two ends. This CDR3 is CASSVLGEGTIYF. The CDR3 nucleotides read TGTGCCAGCAGCGTACTCGGGGAGGGCACCATATATTTT.

The CDR3 reads CTSSQDPDVVAGDEQFF. The CDR3 region has the DNA TGCACCAGCAGCCAAGATCCCGACGTGGTAGCGGGCGATGAGCAGTTCTTC. J is TRBJ2-1 and V is TRBV1; TRBD2, as called in the table, went unchecked against the DNA. TRBV1 is a pseudogene locus. The length of the CDR3 is 17 residues.

In this sample, this clone turned up once. The rearrangement uses TRBV5-4 and TRBJ1-1; D perhaps matches TRBD1 (5 bases). Germline V gene lookup returns CDR1 SGHNT and CDR2 YYREEE (reference sequence). The CDR3 runs 13 residues. With 5 bases removed from V and 1 base from J, the gap between germline ends came to 9 bases. CDR3 region: CASRGTGNTEAFF. Written as DNA, the CDR3 is TGTGCCAGCAGGGGAACAGGGAACACTGAAGCTTTCTTT.